This TCR beta chain was captured by sequencing in a study of molecular identifiers for immune sequencing clone quantification. Study-level findings and limits: Sharing of a barcode by identical TCR molecules could cause highly expanded clone sizes to be underestimated.

This clonotype has a handful of counts. Its target is not known. CDR1 is SNHLY, CDR2 FYNNEI, per germline. V was cut by 6 bases and J by 5 bases, with 14 bases left in between. The CDR3 has 15 residues. TCRdb reprocessed the PCR reads via MiXCR and lists one record per CDR3 protein. Here the sample spans hundreds of thousands of distinct CDR3 sequences, nearly 20% being singletons. Construction of naive CD8 libraries employed roughly 18,000 to 1,000,000 sorted cells together with 10%, 30% or 50% RNA. This clonotype originated in a human donor in good health. Some libraries in this study had Jurkat cell RNA spiked in. The sample comprised naive CD8+ T cells from blood, with Jurkat cell RNA spiked in. The sample's subset: FACS-sorted CD8+CD4-CCR7+CD45RA+ naive T cells. V usage is TRBV2 and J usage is TRBJ1-6, with D uncertain. The CDR3 sequence: CASRELYTNNSPLHF. The CDR3 DNA reads TGTGCCAGCAGGGAGTTGTACACAAATAATTCACCCCTCCACTTT.